This is a list of T cell receptor beta chains from one sample in a study of blood T cells in healthy people across ages. TCRdb recomputed calls from the 5' RACE reads with MiXCR, one row per CDR3 protein. The sample lists about 640,000 distinct CDR3 sequences; around three fifths were seen once. What was sequenced was blood. The receptors here all came from a man between 60 and 75 years old in good health. Both conserved end residues are part of each CDR3. D genes are given only for firm matches. Only some rows state a clone size, as once, few, many or a class for expanded clones.

>NA|TRBV14|TRBJ2-5|NA
CASSQELGSQETQYF
TGTGCCAGCAGCCAAGAGTTGGGCTCCCAAGAGACCCAGTACTTC
>TRBD1|TRBV9|TRBJ1-2|NA
CASSRKTGAVGGYTF
TGTGCCAGCAGCCGGAAAACAGGGGCAGTGGGTGGCTACACCTTC
>TRBD2|TRBV5-1|TRBJ2-3|NA
CASRQGGEDTQYF
TGCGCCAGCAGGCAGGGAGGGGAAGATACGCAGTATTTT
>TRBD2|TRBV4-1|TRBJ2-5|NA
CASSQDSTSGGYQETQYF
TGCGCCAGCAGCCAAGATTCGACTAGCGGGGGGTACCAAGAGACCCAGTACTTC
>NA|TRBV3-1|TRBJ2-5|few
CASSQDRGAQETQYF
TGTGCCAGCAGCCAAGACAGGGGGGCACAAGAGACCCAGTACTTC
>NA|TRBV5-1|TRBJ2-1|few
CASSWDASYNEQFF
TGCGCCAGCAGCTGGGACGCCTCCTACAATGAGCAGTTCTTC
>TRBD1|TRBV7-2|TRBJ1-2|NA
CASSLATGDNYGYTF
TGTGCCAGCAGCTTAGCGACAGGGGATAACTATGGCTACACCTTC
>NA|TRBV28|TRBJ1-1|NA
CASSLERKTEAFF
TGTGCCAGCAGTTTAGAACGAAAAACTGAAGCTTTCTTT
>NA|TRBV11-2|TRBJ2-5|once
CASTRAQETQYF
TGTGCCAGCACTCGGGCCCAAGAGACCCAGTACTTC
>NA|TRBV9|TRBJ2-3|NA
CASSLGGTYTDTQYF
TGTGCCAGCAGCCTAGGTGGCACCTACACAGATACGCAGTATTTT
>TRBD1|TRBV6-5|TRBJ2-1|NA
CASKYTGGSPYNEQFF
TGTGCCAGCAAATATACAGGGGGCAGTCCCTACAATGAGCAGTTCTTC
>TRBD1|TRBV20-1|TRBJ1-2|NA
CIPDRGLRSGYTF
TGCATCCCGGACAGGGGGCTTCGCTCCGGCTACACCTTC
>TRBD1|TRBV20-1|TRBJ1-5|NA
CSVQQGASQPQHF
TGCAGTGTCCAACAGGGGGCGAGTCAGCCCCAGCATTTT
>NA|TRBV6-5|TRBJ1-2|few
CASRGTSLYGYTF
TGTGCCAGCAGGGGGACTTCGCTATATGGCTACACCTTC
>TRBD2|TRBV7-2|TRBJ2-5|NA
CASSLGGKYQETQYF
TGTGCCAGCAGCCTCGGGGGGAAGTACCAAGAGACCCAGTACTTC
>NA|TRBV6-6|TRBJ2-1|NA
CASSRKGGGPSYNEQFF
TGTGCCAGCAGCAGAAAGGGGGGGGGTCCCTCCTACAATGAGCAGTTCTTC
>TRBD1|TRBV7-2|TRBJ2-4|NA
CASSQGEGRAAKNIQYF
TGTGCCAGCAGCCAGGGGGAAGGCAGGGCGGCCAAAAACATTCAGTACTTC